This TCR beta chain was observed in a study of blood T cell repertoires in COVID-19. This clone turned up a few times. The ends lost 4 bases at V and 2 bases at J; junction bases unmatched: 5. The CDR3 has 14 amino acids. Per the germline V gene, CDR1 is SQVTM and CDR2 is ANQGSEA. Clones were sequenced by immunoSEQ multiplex PCR, and TCRdb holds only the in-frame ones, with some missing. The sample includes over 250,000 clones, 90% seen only once; the top ten take roughly 2.6%. Participant ages covered about 18 to 100 years across 24 US areas. Two negative PCRs, clearance, or symptom resolution had been documented for recovered Cohort 3 donors.

The V call is TRBV29-1, the J call TRBJ1-1; 9 positions agree with TRBD1. Sequencing input: PBMCs or T cells enriched from blood (not recorded which). The sequence was obtained from a man aged 60-69 years who had recovered from COVID-19. CDR3 protein: CSVVGTGSNTEAFF. CDR3 bases: TGCAGCGTTGTGGGGACAGGGAGTAACACTGAAGCTTTCTTT. Full variable domain (rest looked up from reference TRBV29-1 and TRBJ1-1): SAVISQKPSRDICQRGTSLTIQCQVDSQVTMMFWYRQQPGQSLTLIATANQGSEATYESGFVIDKFPISRPNLTFSTLTVSNMSPEDSSIYLCSVVGTGSNTEAFFGQGTRLTVV.